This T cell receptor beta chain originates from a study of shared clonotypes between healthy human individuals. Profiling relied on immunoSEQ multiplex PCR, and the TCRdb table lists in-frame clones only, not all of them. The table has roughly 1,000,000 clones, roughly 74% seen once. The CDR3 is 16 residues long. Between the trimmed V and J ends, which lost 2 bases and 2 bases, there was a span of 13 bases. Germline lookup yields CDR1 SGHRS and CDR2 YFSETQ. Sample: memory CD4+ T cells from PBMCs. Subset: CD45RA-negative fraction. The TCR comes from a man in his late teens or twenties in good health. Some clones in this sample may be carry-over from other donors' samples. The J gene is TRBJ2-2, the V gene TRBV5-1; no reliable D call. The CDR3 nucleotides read TGCGCCAGCAGCTTACTCGGGCAGACCAACACCGGGGAGCTGTTTTTT. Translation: CASSLLGQTNTGELFF.